This TCR beta chain appears in the sequencing data of a study of blood T cell repertoires in COVID-19. Study in general: Donors in the United States, Italy and Spain gave samples during acute or convalescent COVID-19. Sample material is recorded as cDNA or gDNA derived from T cells, B-cell-depleted T cells, or PBMCs.

The CDR3 length is 15 residues. V gave up 4 bases and J gave up 3 bases, with 16 bases separating them. The germline gives CDR1 SGDLS, CDR2 YYNGEE. Authors' data handling: Estimation of nucleated cell counts relied on the amplification of reference gene primers. TCRdb keeps only in-frame clones here, not all; method: immunoSEQ multiplex PCR. V and J calls and clone size are copied from that table; D and trimming were computed from the DNA. Of 120,000 or so clones listed, roughly 88% are singletons. This clone occurred once. The receptor was isolated from a man aged 45 to 65 with acute or convalescent COVID-19. The chain combines TRBV9 with TRBJ1-1, with D perhaps matching TRBD1 (5 bases). Sequenced input: peripheral blood. The CDR3 DNA reads as TGTGCCAGCAGCTCAACAGGCGCCAGGGACACTGAAGCTTTCTTT. Its protein is CASSSTGARDTEAFF.